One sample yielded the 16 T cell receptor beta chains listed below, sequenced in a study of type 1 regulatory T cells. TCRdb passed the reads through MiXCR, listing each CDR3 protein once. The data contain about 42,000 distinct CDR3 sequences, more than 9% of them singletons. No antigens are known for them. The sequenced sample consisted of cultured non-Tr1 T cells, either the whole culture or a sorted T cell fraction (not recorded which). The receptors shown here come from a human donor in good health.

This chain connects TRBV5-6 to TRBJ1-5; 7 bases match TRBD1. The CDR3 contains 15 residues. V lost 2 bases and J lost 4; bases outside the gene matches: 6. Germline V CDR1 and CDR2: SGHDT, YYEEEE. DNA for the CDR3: TGTGCCAGCAGCTTTGCAGGGGGGCAGAATCAGCCCCAGCATTTT. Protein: CASSFAGGQNQPQHF.

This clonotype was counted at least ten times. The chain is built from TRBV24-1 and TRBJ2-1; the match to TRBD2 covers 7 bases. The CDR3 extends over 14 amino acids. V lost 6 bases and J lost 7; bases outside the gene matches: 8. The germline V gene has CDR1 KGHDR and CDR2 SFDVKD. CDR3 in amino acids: CATSSSGTGNEQFF. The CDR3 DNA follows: TGTGCCACCAGTTCGAGCGGGACGGGAAATGAGCAGTTCTTC.

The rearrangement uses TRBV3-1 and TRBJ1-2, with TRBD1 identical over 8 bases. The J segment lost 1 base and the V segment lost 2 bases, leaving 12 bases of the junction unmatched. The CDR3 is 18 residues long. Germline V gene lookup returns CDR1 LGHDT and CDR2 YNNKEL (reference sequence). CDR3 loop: CASSQWTGTGRINYGYTF. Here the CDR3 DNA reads TGTGCCAGCAGCCAATGGACAGGGACAGGAAGGATTAACTATGGCTACACCTTC.

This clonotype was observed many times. The CDR3 loop reads CASSLAGGSGMENNEQFF. CDR3 sequence (DNA): TGCGCCAGCAGCTTGGCCGGGGGGAGCGGGATGGAAAACAATGAGCAGTTCTTC. This sequence joins TRBV5-1 and TRBJ2-1, with 7 positions matching TRBD2. Germline V gives CDR1 SGHRS, CDR2 YFSETQ. The CDR3 is 18 amino acids. Trimming removed 0 bases from V and 5 bases from J; junction bases left unmatched: 14.

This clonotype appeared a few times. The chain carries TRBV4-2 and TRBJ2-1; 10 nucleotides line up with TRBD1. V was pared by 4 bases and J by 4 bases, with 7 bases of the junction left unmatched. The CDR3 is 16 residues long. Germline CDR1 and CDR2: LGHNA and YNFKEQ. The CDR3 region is CASSPTGTGAYNEQFF. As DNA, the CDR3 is TGTGCCAGCAGCCCGACCGGGACAGGGGCATACAATGAGCAGTTCTTC.

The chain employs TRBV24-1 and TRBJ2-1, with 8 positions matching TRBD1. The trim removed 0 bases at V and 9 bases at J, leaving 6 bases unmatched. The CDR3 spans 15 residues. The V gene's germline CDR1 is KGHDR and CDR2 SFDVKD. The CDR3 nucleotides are TGTGCCACCAGTGATTTGAGGGCAGGGGGCAGTGAGCAGTTCTTC. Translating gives CATSDLRAGGSEQFF.

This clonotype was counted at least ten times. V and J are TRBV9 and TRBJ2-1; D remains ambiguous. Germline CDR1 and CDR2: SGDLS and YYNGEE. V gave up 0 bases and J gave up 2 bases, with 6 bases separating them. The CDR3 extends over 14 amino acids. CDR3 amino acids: CASSVAPTYNEQFF. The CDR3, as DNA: TGTGCCAGCAGCGTAGCTCCCACCTACAATGAGCAGTTCTTC.

DNA of the CDR3: TGCAGCGTGCGCCCTAGCCAAGAGACCCAGTACTTC. It yields the protein CSVRPSQETQYF. The genes are TRBV29-1 and TRBJ2-5; no clear D. V was clipped by 6 bases and J by 1 base, with 9 bases between them. CDR1 SQVTM and CDR2 ANQGSEA come from the germline V gene. This CDR3 has 12 amino acids.

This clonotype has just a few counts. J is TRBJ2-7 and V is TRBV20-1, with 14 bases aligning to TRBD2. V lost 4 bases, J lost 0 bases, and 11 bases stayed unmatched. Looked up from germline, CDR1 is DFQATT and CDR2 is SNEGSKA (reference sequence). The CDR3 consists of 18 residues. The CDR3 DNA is TGCAGTGCTACTAGCTTGGGACTAGCGGGAGAGTACTCCTACGAGCAGTACTTC. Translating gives CSATSLGLAGEYSYEQYF.

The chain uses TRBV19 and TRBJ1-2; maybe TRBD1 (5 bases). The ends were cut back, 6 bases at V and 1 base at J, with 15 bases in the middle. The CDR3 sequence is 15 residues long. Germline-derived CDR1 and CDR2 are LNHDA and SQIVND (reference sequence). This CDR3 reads CASSRDGGINYGYTF. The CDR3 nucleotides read TGTGCCAGTAGCCGAGACGGGGGGATTAACTATGGCTACACCTTC.

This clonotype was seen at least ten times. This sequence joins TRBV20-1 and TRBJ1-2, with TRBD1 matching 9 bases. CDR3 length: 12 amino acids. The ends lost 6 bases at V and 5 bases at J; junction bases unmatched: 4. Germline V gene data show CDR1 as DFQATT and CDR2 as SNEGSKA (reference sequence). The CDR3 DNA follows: TGCAGTGCGCCCGGGACAGGGTATGGCTACACCTTC. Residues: CSAPGTGYGYTF.

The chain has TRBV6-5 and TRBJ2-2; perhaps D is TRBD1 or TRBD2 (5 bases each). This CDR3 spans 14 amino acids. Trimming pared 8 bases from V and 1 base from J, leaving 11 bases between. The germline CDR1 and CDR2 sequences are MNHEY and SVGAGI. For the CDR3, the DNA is TGTGCCAGCGGGGGTAGGGTGAACACCGGGGAGCTGTTTTTT. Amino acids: CASGGRVNTGELFF.

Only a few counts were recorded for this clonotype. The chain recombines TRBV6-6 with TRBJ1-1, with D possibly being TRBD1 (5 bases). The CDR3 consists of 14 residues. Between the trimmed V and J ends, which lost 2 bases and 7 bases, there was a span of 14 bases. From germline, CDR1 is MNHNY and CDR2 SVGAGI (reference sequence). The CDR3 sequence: CASSYKNPGNEAFF. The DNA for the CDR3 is TGTGCCAGCAGTTACAAAAACCCAGGGAATGAAGCTTTCTTT.

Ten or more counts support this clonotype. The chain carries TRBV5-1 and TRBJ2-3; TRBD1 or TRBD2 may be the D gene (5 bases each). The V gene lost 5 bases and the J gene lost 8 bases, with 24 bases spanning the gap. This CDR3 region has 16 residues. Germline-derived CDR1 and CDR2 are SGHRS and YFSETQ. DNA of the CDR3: TGCGCCAGCAGTTTTGACGGGGCCGGTCAATATGGTACGCAGTATTTT. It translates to CASSFDGAGQYGTQYF.

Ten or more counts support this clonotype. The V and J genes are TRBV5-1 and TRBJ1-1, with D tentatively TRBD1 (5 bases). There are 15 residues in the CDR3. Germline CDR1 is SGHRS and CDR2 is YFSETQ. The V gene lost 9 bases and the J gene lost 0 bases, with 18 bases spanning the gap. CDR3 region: CATASSPGVNTEAFF. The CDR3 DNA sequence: TGCGCCACGGCGTCGTCGCCGGGGGTGAACACTGAAGCTTTCTTT.

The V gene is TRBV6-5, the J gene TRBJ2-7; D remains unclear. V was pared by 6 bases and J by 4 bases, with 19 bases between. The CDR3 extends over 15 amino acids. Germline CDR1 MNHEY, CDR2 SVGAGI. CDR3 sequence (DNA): TGTGCCAGCAGGGACCTGGGTGGTTTTCGGTACGAGCAGTACTTC. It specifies CASRDLGGFRYEQYF.